Below, one TCR beta chain is given with its context. The antigen remains unidentified. This sample is part of a study of cytomegalovirus exposure and HLA in healthy donors. Vbeta (60) and Jbeta (13) primers were used in the PCR. Sequencing was performed with immunoSEQ multiplex PCR; in TCRdb, only in-frame clones are kept and a portion is missing. This sample contains roughly 120,000 clones. General study findings and limits: Among the CMV-associated chains, three were confirmed in vitro as specific for CMV antigens.

CDR1 LNHDA and CDR2 SQIVND come from the germline V gene (reference sequence). CDR3 length equals 16 residues. V shed 5 bases and J 4 bases; nucleotides not matched to a gene: 12. Input material: PBMCs. V and J are TRBV19 and TRBJ1-2, with 8 bases matching TRBD1. The origin of this receptor is a man aged 18 to 29 in good health and CMV-seronegative. CDR3 DNA sequence: TGTGCCAGTAGTGTTGCCTCAGGGGGCACTGGCTATGGCTACACCTTC. It codes for CASSVASGGTGYGYTF.